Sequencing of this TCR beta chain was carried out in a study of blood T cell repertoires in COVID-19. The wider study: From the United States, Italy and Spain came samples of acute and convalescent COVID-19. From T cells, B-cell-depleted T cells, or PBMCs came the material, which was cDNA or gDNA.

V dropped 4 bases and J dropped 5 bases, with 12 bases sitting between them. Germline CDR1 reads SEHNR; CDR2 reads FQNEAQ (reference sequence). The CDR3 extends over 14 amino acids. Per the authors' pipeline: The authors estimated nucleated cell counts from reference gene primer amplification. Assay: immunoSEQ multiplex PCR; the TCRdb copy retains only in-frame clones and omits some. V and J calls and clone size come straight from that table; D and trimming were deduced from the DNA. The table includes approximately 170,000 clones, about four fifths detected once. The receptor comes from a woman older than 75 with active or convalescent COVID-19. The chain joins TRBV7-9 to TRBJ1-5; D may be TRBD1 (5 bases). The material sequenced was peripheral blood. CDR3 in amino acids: CASSSTGLYQPQHF. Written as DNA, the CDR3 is TGTGCCAGCAGCTCAACAGGTTTATATCAGCCCCAGCATTTT.